These T cell receptor beta chains were read from a single sample in a study of identical twins. One entry per CDR3 protein results from TCRdb running MiXCR on the 5' RACE reads. The table records 500,000 or so distinct CDR3 sequences, 14% of them present only once. The same data also contributed to another study, on yellow fever vaccine responses in identical twins.

Sequenced input: CD4+ T cells sorted from blood. These receptors were taken from a woman younger than 30 in good health. The CDR3 runs from the conserved cysteine through the conserved F or W. A D gene is named only where the DNA matches it firmly. The size field is filled for only some rows; it gives once, few, many or a size class.

V gene: TRBV6-2/TRBV6-3
clone size: -
J gene: TRBJ2-2
D gene: -
CDR3 DNA: TGTGCCAGCACTACGAACTCAGCGAACACCGGGGAGCTGTTTTTT
CDR3 protein: CASTTNSANTGELFF

V gene: TRBV7-9
clone size: -
J gene: TRBJ2-7
D gene: -
CDR3 DNA: TGTGCCAGCAGCTTGACAACAACCTCCTACGAGCAGTACTTC
CDR3 protein: CASSLTTTSYEQYF

V gene: TRBV12-3/TRBV12-4
clone size: few
J gene: TRBJ1-3
D gene: -
CDR3 DNA: TGTGCCAGCAGTCGTCGGGGGCAGGGAGCCTCCTCTGGAAACACCATATATTTT
CDR3 protein: CASSRRGQGASSGNTIYF

V gene: TRBV14
clone size: many
J gene: TRBJ2-7
D gene: -
CDR3 DNA: TGTGCCAGCAGCCTCCTCGGATTGGGCGAGCAGTACTTC
CDR3 protein: CASSLLGLGEQYF

V gene: TRBV28
clone size: few
J gene: TRBJ2-1
D gene: -
CDR3 DNA: TGTGCCAGCAGTTTATTGGGTGGGGTCGTTGAGCAGTTCTTC
CDR3 protein: CASSLLGGVVEQFF

V gene: TRBV25-1
clone size: -
J gene: TRBJ2-5
D gene: -
CDR3 DNA: TGTGCCAGCAGTTATCCTCAACTTCAAGAGACCCAGTACTTC
CDR3 protein: CASSYPQLQETQYF

V gene: TRBV7-9
clone size: -
J gene: TRBJ2-7
D gene: TRBD2
CDR3 DNA: TGTGCCAGCAGCTTGGGACTAGCGATCTACGAGCAGTACTTC
CDR3 protein: CASSLGLAIYEQYF

V gene: TRBV6-1
clone size: few
J gene: TRBJ1-2
D gene: -
CDR3 DNA: TGTGCCAGCAGTGAAATTATTGGCAGGGCGGATGGCTACACCTTC
CDR3 protein: CASSEIIGRADGYTF

V gene: TRBV11-2
clone size: -
J gene: TRBJ2-2
D gene: -
CDR3 DNA: TGTGCCAGCAGCCCTTCGGGCGCGGACACCGGGGAGCTGTTTTTT
CDR3 protein: CASSPSGADTGELFF

V gene: TRBV20-1
clone size: many
J gene: TRBJ2-1
D gene: -
CDR3 DNA: TGCAGTGCCCCCGGGGAGACCTACAATGAGCAGTTCTTC
CDR3 protein: CSAPGETYNEQFF

V gene: TRBV15
clone size: -
J gene: TRBJ2-3
D gene: TRBD2
CDR3 DNA: TGTGCCACCAGCAGGTCGGTCTCTAGCGGGAGCTCCACAGATACGCAGTATTTT
CDR3 protein: CATSRSVSSGSSTDTQYF

V gene: TRBV3-1
clone size: -
J gene: TRBJ2-3
D gene: -
CDR3 DNA: TGTGCCAGCAGCCAAGATTCGGCGCAGTATTTT
CDR3 protein: CASSQDSAQYF

V gene: TRBV12-3/TRBV12-4
clone size: -
J gene: TRBJ1-5
D gene: -
CDR3 DNA: TGTGCCAGCAGCCCACCCGATGGGAGTCAGCCCCAGCATTTT
CDR3 protein: CASSPPDGSQPQHF

V gene: TRBV20-1
clone size: -
J gene: TRBJ1-1
D gene: -
CDR3 DNA: TGCAGTGCGCCACCGGGGTTGAACACTGAAGCTTTCTTT
CDR3 protein: CSAPPGLNTEAFF

V gene: TRBV9
clone size: few
J gene: TRBJ2-1
D gene: -
CDR3 DNA: TGTGCCAGCAGCGTAGCGGGGGAAACGACCTACAATGAGCAGTTCTTC
CDR3 protein: CASSVAGETTYNEQFF

V gene: TRBV12-3/TRBV12-4
clone size: many
J gene: TRBJ2-3
D gene: TRBD2
CDR3 DNA: TGTGCCAGCAGTTTCAAAGCGGGGGGCACAGATACGCAGTATTTT
CDR3 protein: CASSFKAGGTDTQYF

V gene: TRBV12-3/TRBV12-4
clone size: -
J gene: TRBJ1-6
D gene: -
CDR3 DNA: TGTGCCAGCAGCCGCGACCAGGGTTCACCCCTCCACTTT
CDR3 protein: CASSRDQGSPLHF

V gene: TRBV10-3
clone size: few
J gene: TRBJ2-2
D gene: -
CDR3 DNA: TGTGCCATCAGAACTGGGTCCGCGACGGGGGAGCTGTTTTTT
CDR3 protein: CAIRTGSATGELFF

V gene: TRBV7-2
clone size: few
J gene: TRBJ2-3
D gene: -
CDR3 DNA: TGTGCCAGCAGCTTAGGGGGGCCCGTCCAGGATACGCAGTATTTT
CDR3 protein: CASSLGGPVQDTQYF

V gene: TRBV7-7
clone size: many
J gene: TRBJ2-1
D gene: TRBD2
CDR3 DNA: TGTGCTAGCAGCTCCAACGCGGGACTAGCGAACAATGAGCAGTTCTTC
CDR3 protein: CASSSNAGLANNEQFF

V gene: TRBV7-9
clone size: few
J gene: TRBJ1-1
D gene: -
CDR3 DNA: TGTGCCAGCAGCTTATATAGGACGTCCACCGAAGCTTTCTTT
CDR3 protein: CASSLYRTSTEAFF

V gene: TRBV3-1
clone size: few
J gene: TRBJ2-1
D gene: TRBD1
CDR3 DNA: TGTGCCAGCAGCCAAGCCGGCGGACAGGGGCACAATGAGCAGTTCTTC
CDR3 protein: CASSQAGGQGHNEQFF